This T cell receptor (beta chain) was recovered during a study of blood T cell repertoires in COVID-19 (dated by TCRdb to 2020 to 2022). In terms of the full investigation: Samples from collaborators originated in the United States, Italy and Spain and spanned both the acute and convalescent phases of COVID-19. Deeply sampled blood TCRbeta repertoires from subjects exposed to, actively infected with, or recovered from COVID-19 were included in the dataset. Where HLA class I and class II types were available, the types were taken from metadata supplied by the sample provider, not from assay-based typing. The material from the prospective study consisted of cDNA or gDNA derived from T cells, B-cell-depleted T cells, or PBMCs. Samples were obtained from the ongoing ImmuneRACE study (first 160 participants) and from 1,200 or so subjects provided by 6 global collaborators. The repertoires were made available in a free public database intended to serve as a resource for research on the immune response to SARS-CoV-2. A de-identified subject ID, COVID-19 status, age in years and sex were almost always included in the sample metadata. What the study reported, not specific to this receptor: Clinical and demographic metadata were provided uncurated, with the amount varying by source and participant.

TCRbeta CDR3 regions were amplified from genomic DNA using the immunoSEQ Assay, a bias-controlled multiplex PCR. The source study handled its data this way. The number of nucleated cells in each sample was estimated from the amplification of reference gene primers within the assay. To quantify the absolute abundance of each unique TCRbeta CDR3 rearrangement, sequence reads were collapsed and filtered. For each sample, productive Simpson clonality was calculated by taking the square root of Simpson's diversity index across productive rearrangements. In TCRdb, the immuneACCESS table is reduced to in-frame sequences with V and J assigned. These tables do not hold every clone; where another copy was compared, an unresolved V gene accounts for under half, and the others remain unexplained. The V and J calls and clone size come from that table; D and trimming were worked out from the DNA. The sample data list about 130,000 clones, and approximately 88% of these were observed just once. The ten largest clones represent under 15% of the sample.

A second Seattle source provided samples from volunteer blood donors who had recovered from COVID-19. Each collaborating institution followed its own protocols to collect whole blood in K2EDTA tubes. For TCRbeta analysis, collaborator samples were shipped as frozen whole blood, as isolated PBMCs, or as DNA extracted from either sample type. The V and J ends are trimmed by 1 base and 3 bases, leaving 10 bases between them. CDR1 and CDR2, looked up from the germline V gene, are SGHAT and FQNNGV. Reading from cysteine to phenylalanine, the CDR3 counts 14 amino acids. Only the CDR3 DNA is retained, 42 bases long and in frame from the first base. As for this clone: The antigen it binds to is not known. The record has no base qualities; no much larger clone is one base away.

Sequencing used peripheral blood. The chain is encoded by TRBV11-2 joined to TRBJ2-7; the D gene is possibly TRBD1, with 6 bases matching. The clonotype was recovered from a woman aged 25 to 45 who had recovered from COVID-19. The CDR3 protein sequence reads: CASSLGTVVYEQYF. The DNA reads TGTGCCAGCAGCTTAGGGACAGTAGTCTACGAGCAGTACTTC.